Listed below are T cell receptor beta chains from one sample, sequenced in a study of blood T cell repertoires in COVID-19. Sequencing used immunoSEQ multiplex PCR; TCRdb keeps in-frame clones, though not all of them. The table shows roughly 81,000 clones, with about 86% occurring only once. Sequenced material: peripheral blood. All receptors derive from a man older than 75 with active or convalescent COVID-19. Each CDR3 is given with its conserved first and last residue. The D gene is left open where the match is weak. Clone size, where shown, is once, few, many, or a class for clones that have expanded.

d_call: TRBD2; v_call: TRBV27; j_call: TRBJ2-1; clone_size: few; cdr3_nt: TGTGCCAGCCGGTCCCTAGCGGACCTCTCCTACAATGAGCAGTTCTTC; cdr3_aa: CASRSLADLSYNEQFF
d_call: TRBD2; v_call: TRBV6-6; j_call: TRBJ2-7; clone_size: NA; cdr3_nt: TGTGCCAGCAGTTCGACTAGCGGGGGGTATTACTACGAGCAGTACTTC; cdr3_aa: CASSSTSGGYYYEQYF
d_call: TRBD1; v_call: TRBV10-1; j_call: TRBJ2-7; clone_size: NA; cdr3_nt: TGCGCCAGCAGTGAGGGGACAGGGGGTTACGAGCAGTACTTC; cdr3_aa: CASSEGTGGYEQYF
d_call: TRBD2; v_call: TRBV7-2; j_call: TRBJ2-1; clone_size: NA; cdr3_nt: TGTGCCAGCAGCTTAGCGGGACTAGCGGGAGGGCCGAATGAGCAGTTCTTC; cdr3_aa: CASSLAGLAGGPNEQFF
d_call: NA; v_call: TRBV3-1/TRBV3-2; j_call: TRBJ2-5; clone_size: once; cdr3_nt: TGTGCCAGCAGCCAGCGGTCAGAAGAGACCCAGTACTTC; cdr3_aa: CASSQRSEETQYF
d_call: TRBD1; v_call: TRBV5-4; j_call: TRBJ2-3; clone_size: NA; cdr3_nt: TGTGCCAGCAGCCGCAGAACAGGGGGCGCGAGCACAGATACGCAGTATTTT; cdr3_aa: CASSRRTGGASTDTQYF
d_call: NA; v_call: TRBV4-1; j_call: TRBJ1-2; clone_size: NA; cdr3_nt: TGCGCCAGCAGCCAAGAAGTTCGGGGGGATCTTGGCTACACCTTC; cdr3_aa: CASSQEVRGDLGYTF
d_call: TRBD2; v_call: TRBV3-1/TRBV3-2; j_call: TRBJ2-7; clone_size: NA; cdr3_nt: TGTGCCAGGGAGGGACTAGCGGGACGGATTTTCTACGAGCAGTACTTC; cdr3_aa: CAREGLAGRIFYEQYF
d_call: NA; v_call: TRBV6-6; j_call: TRBJ2-5; clone_size: NA; cdr3_nt: TGTGCCAGCAGTTTGGGGGGGCAGGAGACCCAGTACTTC; cdr3_aa: CASSLGGQETQYF
d_call: TRBD1; v_call: TRBV18; j_call: TRBJ1-6; clone_size: NA; cdr3_nt: TGTGCCAGCTCACCCGGACAGGGTCGCTCACCCCTCCACTTT; cdr3_aa: CASSPGQGRSPLHF
d_call: TRBD1; v_call: TRBV15; j_call: TRBJ2-5; clone_size: NA; cdr3_nt: TGTGCCACCAGTTCTGACAGGGGTACTGGCCAGTACTTC; cdr3_aa: CATSSDRGTGQYF
d_call: NA; v_call: TRBV6-7; j_call: TRBJ1-1; clone_size: NA; cdr3_nt: TGTGCCAGCAGTTACGTTCCGGGGATCCCACCGAACACTGAAGCTTTCTTT; cdr3_aa: CASSYVPGIPPNTEAFF
d_call: NA; v_call: TRBV7-2; j_call: TRBJ1-5; clone_size: NA; cdr3_nt: TGTGCCAGCAGCTCCCAAGGGGGTGATCAGCCCCAGCATTTT; cdr3_aa: CASSSQGGDQPQHF
d_call: NA; v_call: TRBV9; j_call: TRBJ2-3; clone_size: NA; cdr3_nt: TGTGCCAGCAGCCCGAGGGGCACAGATACGCAGTATTTT; cdr3_aa: CASSPRGTDTQYF
d_call: TRBD1; v_call: TRBV28; j_call: TRBJ1-5; clone_size: NA; cdr3_nt: TGTGCCAGCAGGCCACAGGGGGCCCAAAATCAGCCCCAGCATTTT; cdr3_aa: CASRPQGAQNQPQHF
d_call: TRBD2; v_call: TRBV28; j_call: TRBJ2-1; clone_size: NA; cdr3_nt: TGTGCCGGTCAGGGGACTAGCGGGATCAATGAGCAGTTCTTC; cdr3_aa: CAGQGTSGINEQFF